This T cell receptor beta chain was identified in a study of blood T cells in healthy people across ages (dated by TCRdb to the mid-2010s). The study in broad terms: Template switching captured roughly one uniquely barcoded TCR beta cDNA molecule per two T cells in model experiments. Using deep sequencing normalized with unique cDNA molecular identifiers, the study measured how TCR beta repertoire diversity changes with age. Donors of different ages were randomly distributed across sequencing lanes to avoid experimental bias. Donors were grouped into four age groups: young (average approximately 16 years), middle-aged (roughly 37), aged (around 66) and long-lived (about 82). Using the same blood draw, the study looked at two additional independent replicas of 1 million unique cDNA reads for two donors, one aged 18 to 29 and the other aged 80 or older.

For CDR1 and CDR2, the germline V gene (reference sequence) lists DFQATT and SNEGSKA. Its CDR3 holds 14 amino acids, cysteine through phenylalanine. Only the CDR3 DNA is retained, 42 bases long and in frame from the first base. V and J are truncated by 0 bases and 4 bases respectively, leaving an intervening sequence of 10 bases. The sample holds a few counts of this clonotype. Its cognate antigen has yet to be identified. It has no much larger one-base neighbor in the sample; base qualities were not kept. The investigation overall reported the following: Estimates of total diversity based on one million sequenced T cells were regarded as lower bounds and as underestimates. The percentage of naive T cells measured by flow cytometry correlated strongly with observed TCR beta diversity. Observed TCR beta diversity per million T cells fell roughly linearly with age, and a significant reduction was already apparent by age about 38. Compared with the aged group, the long-lived group had more naive CD4+ T cells, fewer expanded clones and increased TCR diversity, suggesting age selection. Because the CMV infection status of the donors was unknown, age-related changes in expanded clonotypes may potentially have been confounded. Since profiling was done on bulk unsorted PBMCs, naive and antigen-experienced compartments could not be conclusively compared.

The library was built by means of 5' RACE. Data came from an Illumina HiSeq 2500. The second PCR ran for roughly 6 to 11 cycles and used a J-beta primer mix along with a sample-barcoded 5' primer. Each TCR beta cDNA molecule received a unique molecular identifier from a template-switch 5' adaptor carrying 12 random nucleotides. At least 2.5 million CDR3-containing paired-end reads were obtained from each sample. First-strand cDNA synthesis was performed from all RNA using the Mint cDNA synthesis kit, with priming by a TRBC-specific oligonucleotide. After uracil-DNA glycosylase treatment, a first 18-cycle PCR used universal primers M1SS and BC2_uni_R on all cDNA. Concerning the study's data processing: Each sample was normalized by randomly selecting 1 million high-quality reads, each carrying a distinct molecular identifier. Reads sharing molecular identifiers were discarded rather than binned into consensus sequences. CDR3 identification, clonotype clustering and error correction used MiTCR with a Q25 quality threshold and the strictest error-elimination algorithm. A nonparametric unseen species model using Euler transformation provided a lower-bound estimate of total TCR beta diversity. TCRdb reanalyzed the raw reads on its own, using fastp at Q25 for trimming and MiXCR for clone calling, and kept in-frame beta chains. Entries are consolidated by CDR3 protein sequence, retaining the most common genes and DNA. In this record, the V and J calls reflect TCRdb's handling and not the investigators' own analysis. Counted in this sample were 1.5 million to 2 million distinct CDR3 sequences; roughly 27% of them appeared once. Clones ranked in the top ten supply approximately 7.7% of the sample.

Donors were a few dozen systemically healthy Caucasian individuals from Russia aged roughly 6 to 100 years. Each donor gave 8 to 10 milliliters of peripheral blood, collected into EDTA-treated Vacutainer tubes. Ficoll-Paque density-gradient centrifugation was used to isolate PBMCs, with at least 7 million per sample. Trizol reagent was used to extract total RNA from the PBMCs, yielding at least 6 micrograms per sample. The percentages of naive CD45RAhigh/CD27high T cells were determined by flow cytometry on a PBMC aliquot from every donor. This receptor was identified in a young woman in good health. This chain is built from TRBV20-1 and TRBJ1-5, with no confident D gene call. The sample comprised blood. The CDR3 in this case is CSARDLPANQPQHF. The DNA is TGCAGTGCTAGAGATCTGCCAGCAAATCAGCCCCAGCATTTT.